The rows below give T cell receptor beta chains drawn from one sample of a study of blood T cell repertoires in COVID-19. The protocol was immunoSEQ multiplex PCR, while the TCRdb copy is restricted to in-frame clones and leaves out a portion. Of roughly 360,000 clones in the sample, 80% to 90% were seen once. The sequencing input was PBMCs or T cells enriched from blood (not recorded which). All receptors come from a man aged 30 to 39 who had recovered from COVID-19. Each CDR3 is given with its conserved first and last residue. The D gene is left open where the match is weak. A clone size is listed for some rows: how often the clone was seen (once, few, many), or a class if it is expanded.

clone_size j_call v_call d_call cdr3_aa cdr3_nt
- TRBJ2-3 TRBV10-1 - CASSDPAGTDTQYF TGCGCCAGCAGTGACCCAGCGGGCACAGATACGCAGTATTTT
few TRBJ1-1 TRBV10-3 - CAISVEGRGTEAFF TGTGCCATCAGTGTTGAGGGAAGGGGGACTGAAGCTTTCTTT
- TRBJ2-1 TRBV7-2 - CASSLGGGLSYNEQFF TGTGCCAGCAGCTTAGGTGGGGGCCTCTCCTACAATGAGCAGTTCTTC
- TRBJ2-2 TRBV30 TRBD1 CACRGRTLWELFF TGTGCCTGCAGGGGGCGAACTTTGTGGGAGCTGTTTTTT
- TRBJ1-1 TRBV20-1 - CSASNGMNTEAFF TGCAGTGCTAGTAACGGTATGAACACTGAAGCTTTCTTT
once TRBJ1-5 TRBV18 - CASSPFSRTDSDQPQHF TGTGCCAGCTCACCCTTCAGCAGGACAGATTCGGATCAGCCCCAGCATTTT
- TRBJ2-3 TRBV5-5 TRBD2 CASSFGSGGTDTQYF TGTGCCAGCAGCTTCGGTAGCGGGGGCACAGATACGCAGTATTTT
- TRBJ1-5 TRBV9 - CASNAGGNQPQHF TGTGCCAGCAACGCCGGGGGCAATCAGCCCCAGCATTTT
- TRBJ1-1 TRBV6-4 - CASSDRTDTEAFF TGTGCCAGCAGTGACAGGACAGACACTGAAGCTTTCTTT
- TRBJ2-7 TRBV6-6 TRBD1 CASSRSGDSLTYEQYF TGTGCCAGCAGTCGATCCGGGGACAGCCTAACCTACGAGCAGTACTTC
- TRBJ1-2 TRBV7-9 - CASSPRNLTGNYGYTF TGTGCCAGCAGCCCTAGAAACCTAACGGGTAACTATGGCTACACCTTC
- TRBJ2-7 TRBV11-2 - CASSFFLISPEGAYEQYF TGTGCCAGCAGCTTTTTCTTAATCTCACCCGAGGGGGCCTACGAGCAGTACTTC
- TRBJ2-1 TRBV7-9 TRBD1 CASSLGQLRAEQFF TGTGCCAGCAGCTTGGGACAGCTGAGAGCTGAGCAGTTCTTC
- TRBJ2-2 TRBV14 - CASSQEGGFRELFF TGTGCCAGCAGCCAAGAAGGGGGATTCAGGGAGCTGTTTTTT
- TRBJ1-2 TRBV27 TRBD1 CASRERTGGSRGGYTF TGTGCCAGCCGAGAACGGACAGGGGGCAGTCGTGGTGGCTACACCTTC
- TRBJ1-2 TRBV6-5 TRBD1 CASSPDRGSGGYTF TGTGCCAGCAGTCCGGACAGGGGATCGGGTGGCTACACCTTC
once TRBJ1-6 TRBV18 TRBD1 CASSPEAGGESPLHF TGTGCCAGCTCACCTGAAGCAGGGGGCGAATCACCCCTCCACTTT
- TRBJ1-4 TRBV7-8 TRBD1 CASSQTGTGEKLFF TGTGCCAGCAGCCAAACCGGGACAGGGGAAAAACTGTTTTTT
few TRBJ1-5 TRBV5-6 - CASSLGPSNNQPQHF TGTGCCAGCAGCTTGGGGCCGTCAAACAATCAGCCCCAGCATTTT
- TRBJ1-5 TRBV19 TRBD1 CASSWGQGAGQPQHF TGTGCCAGTAGTTGGGGACAGGGGGCCGGTCAGCCCCAGCATTTT